The rows below give T cell receptor beta chains drawn from one sample of a study of Graves' ophthalmopathy and Graves' hyperthyroidism. TCRdb used MiXCR to reprocess the multiplex PCR reads, holding one entry per CDR3 protein. The data contain tens of thousands of distinct CDR3 sequences, over 40% of them seen just once; the ten biggest clones take up 15% to 20%. The sequenced material came from peripheral blood. The receptors derive from an adult man with Graves' ophthalmopathy. Both conserved end residues are trimmed from each CDR3. Some rows mark clone size as missing; the rest say once, few, many or name a class of expanded clone.

v_gene	abundance	j_gene	len	CDR3aa
TRBV4-1	many	TRBJ2-2	14	ASSQGYWGFTGELF
TRBV5-6	.	TRBJ1-2	13	ASSLGTGHYYGYT
TRBV2	many	TRBJ2-1	13	ASSSSAGSYNEQF
TRBV9	many	TRBJ2-3	12	ASSVGDKGRTQY
TRBV3-1	many	TRBJ2-1	10	ASSDPGGESV
TRBV29-1	few	TRBJ2-6	13	SVPGLCSGANVLT
TRBV19	many	TRBJ1-5	15	ASSIDSGSLRYQPQH
TRBV11-2	once	TRBJ1-4	12	ASSLVPGGLILF
TRBV2	.	TRBJ1-2	12	ASSGTANNYGYT
TRBV7-8	.	TRBJ1-3	12	ASSLAGLGNTIY
TRBV12-3/TRBV12-4	.	TRBJ2-5	10	ASRYGQETQY
TRBV2	.	TRBJ1-2	11	ASKQGKDYGYT
TRBV2	many	TRBJ2-7	10	ASGPDSYEQY
TRBV7-3	.	TRBJ2-3	14	ASSAQGGPSTDTQY
TRBV19	.	TRBJ2-3	13	ASTPFGQGFDTQY
TRBV7-6	.	TRBJ2-3	12	ASAISGGADTQY
TRBV4-1	.	TRBJ2-2	12	ASSILDKDGELF
TRBV7-9	.	TRBJ2-7	13	ASSLALGGTYEQY
TRBV19	many	TRBJ1-4	13	ASSPPAGSHEKLF
TRBV5-1	many	TRBJ2-1	14	ASSPNFGGSYNEQF
TRBV6-1	.	TRBJ1-5	9	ASSQGGPQH
TRBV15	.	TRBJ2-2	11	ATSGGGTGELF
TRBV2	few	TRBJ1-6	11	ASSEAPASPLH
TRBV15	few	TRBJ1-1	11	ATSREGRTEAF